The next 26 T cell receptor beta chains were all read from a single sample in a study of cytomegalovirus exposure and HLA in healthy donors. The PCR made use of 60 Vbeta and 13 Jbeta primers. TCRdb's table, derived via immunoSEQ multiplex PCR, lists solely in-frame clones and lacks some. Of 95,000 to 150,000 clones detected, around 80% appear once; the ten largest clones hold approximately 11%. Sequenced input: PBMCs. These receptors originate from a man aged 25 to 40 in good health and CMV-seropositive.

The CDR3 bases are TGTGCCAGCAGCTTAGTAGCGGGAGGGGACAATGAGCAGTTCTTC. Translated, it gives CASSLVAGGDNEQFF. The chain couples TRBV7-2 to TRBJ2-1; 11 bases match TRBD2. With 1 base clipped from V and 5 bases from J, the junction kept 1 base outside the gene matches. CDR3 length equals 15 residues. CDR1 is SGHTA, CDR2 FQGNSA, per germline.

The rearrangement joins TRBV6-5 to TRBJ2-4; TRBD2 might be the D (6 bases). Germline CDR1 and CDR2: MNHEY and SVGAGI. V was clipped by 6 bases and J by 9 bases, with 15 bases between them. This CDR3 has 13 amino acids. The CDR3 DNA reads TGTGCCAGCAGCTACGGGGAGGCGAGCATTCAGTACTTC. Translated, it gives CASSYGEASIQYF.

The rearrangement links TRBV14 to TRBJ2-1; TRBD2 matches at 10 bases. The germline V gene encodes CDR1 SGHDN and CDR2 FVKESK. Trimming at V came to 6 bases and at J to 8 bases, leaving 4 bases not matched to a gene. The CDR3 runs 13 residues. In DNA, the CDR3 is TGTGCCAGCAGAGGACTAGCGGTACATGAGCAGTTCTTC. Protein sequence: CASRGLAVHEQFF.

The gene calls are TRBV27 and TRBJ2-7; D perhaps matches TRBD1 (6 bases). CDR1 and CDR2 from the germline V gene are MNHEY and SMNVEV (reference sequence). The length of the CDR3 is 13 residues. V was cut by 6 bases and J by 6 bases, with 15 bases left in between. CDR3 in amino acids: CASRDSELSEQYF. The CDR3 bases are TGTGCCAGCAGGGACAGTGAACTTAGCGAGCAGTACTTC.

The chain joins TRBV4-1 to TRBJ2-7; TRBD1 agrees at 9 bases. V trimming: 0 bases; J trimming: 4 bases; junction bases outside the gene matches: 4. This CDR3 spans 15 amino acids. Germline V gives CDR1 MGHRA, CDR2 YSYEKL. The CDR3 sequence is CASSQDVGTGYEQYF. The CDR3 bases are TGCGCCAGCAGCCAAGATGTTGGGACAGGGTACGAGCAGTACTTC.

The CDR3 DNA is TGTGCCAGCAGTGAGTTCAGGGGGGCGAACACTGAAGCTTTCTTT. This codes for CASSEFRGANTEAFF. This chain uses TRBV2 with TRBJ1-1; 7 nucleotides agree with TRBD1. The CDR3 sequence is 15 residues long. Germline-derived CDR1 and CDR2 are SNHLY and FYNNEI. The trim removed 3 bases at V and 1 base at J, leaving 5 bases unmatched.

CDR3 DNA sequence: TGTGCCAGCAGCTTAATGGGGGGGCCGGTTGGCTACACCTTC. It translates to CASSLMGGPVGYTF. The rearrangement uses TRBV7-9 and TRBJ1-2; possible D gene TRBD1, 6 bases. The CDR3 consists of 14 residues. Germline V gene data show CDR1 as SEHNR and CDR2 as FQNEAQ (reference sequence). V was trimmed by 2 bases and J by 7 bases, leaving 14 bases between them.

The table lists this clone with a few counts. The chain has TRBV19 and TRBJ1-2, with unresolved D. Trimming removed 5 bases at V and 7 bases at J, with 17 bases between. Germline V gene sequence: CDR1 LNHDA, CDR2 SQIVND (reference sequence). The CDR3 is 14 residues long. CDR3 residues: CASSPGSNPGGYTF. CDR3 sequence (DNA): TGTGCCAGTAGTCCCGGGAGTAACCCCGGTGGCTACACCTTC.

The chain uses TRBV27 and TRBJ2-1, with 7 positions matching TRBD1. The CDR3 totals 16 residues. The V gene's germline CDR1 is MNHEY and CDR2 SMNVEV (reference sequence). After removal of 5 bases from V and 4 bases from J, the junction contained 11 bases not matched to a gene. The CDR3 protein is CASSRQGTADYNEQFF. For the CDR3, the DNA is TGTGCCAGCAGTCGTCAAGGGACAGCCGATTACAATGAGCAGTTCTTC.

The chain employs TRBV5-4 and TRBJ2-7, with 7 bases that match TRBD1. V lost 4 bases to trimming and J lost 4 bases; unmatched junction nucleotides: 2. In germline, CDR1 is SGHNT, CDR2 YYREEE (reference sequence). CDR3 length: 12 amino acids. As DNA, the CDR3 is TGTGCCAGCAGCCGGGACAGATACGAGCAGTACTTC. It codes for CASSRDRYEQYF.

This chain connects TRBV14 to TRBJ2-1, with 12 bases identical to TRBD2. Germline trimming cut 4 bases from V and 6 bases from J; bases unmatched to any gene: 10. CDR1 is SGHDN and CDR2 is FVKESK in the germline V gene. There are 17 residues in the CDR3. As DNA, the CDR3 is TGTGCCAGCAGCCCGGTAAAGGGACTAGCGGGCCGCAATGAGCAGTTCTTC. Encoded protein: CASSPVKGLAGRNEQFF.

The chain links TRBV7-8 to TRBJ2-4; the D gene is possibly TRBD1 (5 bases). This CDR3 contains 17 residues. V gave up 1 base and J gave up 0 bases, with 13 bases separating them. Germline lookup yields CDR1 SGHVS and CDR2 FQNEAQ. CDR3 residues: CASSLVGQGLAKNIQYF. The CDR3 DNA reads TGTGCCAGCAGCTTAGTCGGGCAGGGATTAGCCAAAAACATTCAGTACTTC.

The V and J genes are TRBV6-5 and TRBJ2-1; weak D call: TRBD2 (5 bases). V lost 6 bases and J lost 11, with 17 bases in between. The CDR3 runs to 13 residues. CDR1 and CDR2 from the germline V gene are MNHEY and SVGAGI. CDR3 in DNA: TGTGCCAGCAGCCCACTAGGAGCTCTTAAGCAGTTCTTC. Amino acid sequence: CASSPLGALKQFF.

The chain is built from TRBV4-1 and TRBJ1-2; D is unclear. This CDR3 is built from 14 residues. Germline V gene sequence: CDR1 MGHRA, CDR2 YSYEKL. Between the trimmed V and J ends, which lost 0 bases and 2 bases, there was a span of 7 bases. CDR3 loop: CASSQEEGNYGYTF. DNA for the CDR3: TGCGCCAGCAGCCAAGAGGAGGGAAACTATGGCTACACCTTC.

This clone was counted only a few times. The gene calls are TRBV7-9 and TRBJ2-2; the match to TRBD2 covers 9 bases. After removal of 2 bases from V and 6 bases from J, the junction contained 4 bases not matched to a gene. The germline gives CDR1 SEHNR, CDR2 FQNEAQ (reference sequence). CDR3 length equals 15 residues. The CDR3 nucleotides are TGTGCCAGCAGCTTAAGCGGGAGGACCGCCGGGGAGCTGTTTTTT. It encodes CASSLSGRTAGELFF.

This clone was counted many times. The J gene is TRBJ1-1, the V gene TRBV25-1, with 9 bases that match TRBD1. The CDR3 length is 14 residues. The ends lost 3 bases at V and 4 bases at J; junction bases unmatched: 3. Germline V gene sequence: CDR1 MGHDK, CDR2 SYGVNS. DNA of the CDR3: TGTGCCAGCAGTGATACAGGGGGCTTCACTGAAGCTTTCTTT. Its translation: CASSDTGGFTEAFF. The whole variable domain, remainder taken from reference TRBV25-1 and TRBJ1-1, is EADIYQTPRYLVIGTGKKITLECSQTMGHDKMYWYQQDPGMELHLIHYSYGVNSTEKGDLSSESTVSRIRTEHFPLTLESARPSHTSQYLCASSDTGGFTEAFFGQGTRLTVV.

This clone was seen only once. CDR3 loop: CASSQSGRDDNEQFF. CDR3 sequence (DNA): TGCGCCAGCAGCCAAAGCGGGAGAGATGACAATGAGCAGTTCTTC. J is TRBJ2-1 and V is TRBV4-3, with 8 bases identical to TRBD2. The germline V gene encodes CDR1 LGHNA and CDR2 YSLEER. The trim removed 2 bases at V and 5 bases at J, leaving 5 bases unmatched. The CDR3 has 15 residues.

This clone was observed a single time. The rearrangement links TRBV4-3 to TRBJ2-1; maybe TRBD2 (6 bases). The CDR3 is made up of 19 amino acids. Looked up from germline, CDR1 is LGHNA and CDR2 is YSLEER. V lost 0 bases and J 0 bases, leaving 18 bases between the germline ends. CDR3 nucleotide sequence: TGCGCCAGCAGCCAAGATAGAACTGGCGGGATTAGCTCCTACAATGAGCAGTTCTTC. It specifies CASSQDRTGGISSYNEQFF.

This clone showed up just once. The chain is built from TRBV10-3 and TRBJ2-3; 9 bases map to TRBD1. V lost 10 bases, J lost 3 bases, and 8 bases stayed unmatched. Germline V gives CDR1 ENHRY, CDR2 SYGVKD. The CDR3 has 14 amino acids. CDR3 residues: CATLGTGRTDTQYF. In nucleotides, the CDR3 is TGTGCCACCCTTGGGACAGGGCGAACAGATACGCAGTATTTT.

V is TRBV5-4 and J is TRBJ2-1, with 13 bases that match TRBD2. V shed 6 bases, J shed 6 bases, and the junction held 6 bases outside the gene matches. In germline, CDR1 is SGHNT, CDR2 YYREEE (reference sequence). CDR3 size: 15 residues. For the CDR3, the DNA is TGTGCCAGCAACCCGGGACTAGCGGGAACCAATGAGCAGTTCTTC. This gives the protein CASNPGLAGTNEQFF.

The sample holds one count of this clone. CDR3 sequence: CASSQEGEASSYNEQFF. The CDR3 region has the DNA TGCGCCAGCAGCCAAGAGGGGGAGGCCAGCTCCTACAATGAGCAGTTCTTC. The chain recombines TRBV4-1 with TRBJ2-1, with TRBD2 as a possible D gene (6 bases). V was shortened by 0 bases and J by 0 bases, with 12 bases between the two germline ends. Germline V gene sequence: CDR1 MGHRA, CDR2 YSYEKL. The CDR3 runs to 17 residues.

CDR3 in DNA: TGTGCCAGCAGTTATACTAGGGACTCCTACGAGCAGTACTTC. Residues: CASSYTRDSYEQYF. This chain links TRBV27 with TRBJ2-7; D may be TRBD2 (5 bases). CDR3 length equals 14 residues. In germline, CDR1 is MNHEY, CDR2 SMNVEV (reference sequence). Trimming stripped 4 bases from V and 0 bases from J, with 10 bases between.

The rearrangement joins TRBV5-1 to TRBJ2-5; no definite D call. The length of the CDR3 is 11 residues. Per germline, CDR1 SGHRS and CDR2 YFSETQ. With 4 bases removed from V and 2 bases from J, the gap between germline ends came to 3 bases. The CDR3 DNA reads TGCGCCAGCAGCCAACAAGAGACCCAGTACTTC. It is translated as CASSQQETQYF. Supplemented by reference TRBV5-1 and TRBJ2-5, the full variable domain reads KAGVTQTPRYLIKTRGQQVTLSCSPISGHRSVSWYQQTPGQGLQFLFEYFSETQRNKGNFPGRFSGRQFSNSRSEMNVSTLELGDSALYLCASSQQETQYFGPGTRLLVL.

The chain has TRBV7-9 and TRBJ2-7; TRBD1 aligns across 9 bases. Germline lookup yields CDR1 SEHNR and CDR2 FQNEAQ (reference sequence). This CDR3 comprises 14 residues. V shed 4 bases and J 5 bases; nucleotides not matched to a gene: 6. CDR3 in amino acids: CASSSTTGGDEQYF. DNA of the CDR3: TGTGCCAGCAGCTCGACGACAGGGGGAGACGAGCAGTACTTC.

This chain connects TRBV5-1 to TRBJ2-2; D remains unclear. V lost 4 bases to trimming and J lost 3 bases, with 4 bases between them. CDR1 is SGHRS and CDR2 is YFSETQ in the germline V gene. The CDR3 is 12 amino acids. As DNA, the CDR3 is TGCGCCAGCAGCCTATACACCGGGGAGCTGTTTTTT. Translation: CASSLYTGELFF.

This rearrangement joins TRBV11-2 to TRBJ2-3; 12 nucleotides align to TRBD2. Trimming cost V 0 bases and J 6 bases; bases outside gene matches: 13. The germline gives CDR1 SGHAT, CDR2 FQNNGV. CDR3 length equals 19 residues. The CDR3 here is CASSLDLPGLAGLGDTQYF. CDR3 in DNA: TGTGCCAGCAGCTTAGATCTCCCTGGACTAGCGGGGCTAGGTGATACGCAGTATTTT.